Here is one TCR beta chain with its context. This sample stems from a study of shared T cell receptors in the human thymus. Some clones are missing from TCRdb's copy, which holds only in-frame ones; the method was immunoSEQ multiplex PCR. The data contain about 500,000 clones, more than 75% of them singletons. The CDR3 loop spans 16 amino acids. V lost 6 bases to trimming and J lost 2 bases, with 19 bases between them. Germline V gives CDR1 MNHEY, CDR2 SMNVEV (reference sequence). These data were likewise used in another study, on human thymus T cells.

The sequenced sample was thymocytes. The rearrangement uses TRBV27 and TRBJ1-2, with TRBD1 as a possible D gene (6 bases). The clonotype originates from a boy less than two years old with a congenital heart defect. CDR3 loop: CASSMNPPGHNYGYTF. The CDR3 nucleotides read TGTGCCAGCAGCATGAATCCTCCGGGACACAACTATGGCTACACCTTC.